This T cell receptor (beta chain) was documented in a study of blood T cell repertoires in COVID-19. Germline V gene data show CDR1 as LNHDA and CDR2 as SQIVND (reference sequence). This CDR3 has 15 amino acids. The V gene end was trimmed by 7 bases and the J gene end by 4 bases; junction bases not matched to a gene: 8. Sequencing used immunoSEQ multiplex PCR; TCRdb keeps in-frame clones, though not all of them. The repertoire holds 200,000 to 250,000 clones, 88% seen once, with less than 3.5% in the top ten. The TCR was taken from a woman aged 55-69 years with acute or convalescent COVID-19. Sequenced sample: peripheral blood. The chain joins TRBV19 to TRBJ2-1; 9 positions match TRBD1. CDR3 nucleotide sequence: TGTGCCAGTACCTCCGGGACAGGGCGATACAATGAGCAGTTCTTC. It is translated as CASTSGTGRYNEQFF.